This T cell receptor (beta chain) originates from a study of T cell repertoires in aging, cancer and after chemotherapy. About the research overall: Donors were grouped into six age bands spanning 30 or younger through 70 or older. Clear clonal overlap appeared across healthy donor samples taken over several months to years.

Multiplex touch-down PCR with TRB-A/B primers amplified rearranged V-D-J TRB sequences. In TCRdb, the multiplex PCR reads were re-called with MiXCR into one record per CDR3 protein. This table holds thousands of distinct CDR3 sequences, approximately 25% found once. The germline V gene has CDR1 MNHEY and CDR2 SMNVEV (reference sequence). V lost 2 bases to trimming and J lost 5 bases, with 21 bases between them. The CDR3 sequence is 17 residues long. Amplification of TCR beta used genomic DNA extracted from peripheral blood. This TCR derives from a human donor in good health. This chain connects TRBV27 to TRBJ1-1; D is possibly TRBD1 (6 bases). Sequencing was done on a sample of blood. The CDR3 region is CASSLRGGMGRGTEAFF. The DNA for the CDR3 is TGTGCCAGCAGTTTAAGGGGGGGGATGGGTAGGGGGACTGAAGCTTTCTTT.